This T cell receptor beta chain was captured by sequencing in a study of OX40 agonist ivuxolimab in advanced cancers. Study-level results: By week 6 at 0.1 to 3.0 mg/kg, blood CD4+ and CD8+ T cells had expanded clonally.

Clones were read by immunoSEQ multiplex PCR, and TCRdb kept only the in-frame ones, dropping some. The sample includes 80,000 to 95,000 clones, around 84% of them seen just once. This CDR3 is built from 16 residues. The germline CDR1 and CDR2 sequences are SGHTA and FQGNSA. The V and J ends lost 6 bases and 0 bases respectively, with 15 bases between them. Notes on this clone: Antigen specificity is unknown.

This clonotype was obtained from an adult with an advanced solid tumor such as melanoma, head and neck, liver or kidney cancer. The V call is TRBV7-2, the J call TRBJ1-3; D remains unclear. Here the sequenced sample was CD4+ or CD8+ T cells sorted from blood, taken in a trial of the OX40 agonist ivuxolimab. Here the CDR3 DNA reads TGTGCCAGCAGGTTAAATGTGGGGTCCTCTGGAAACACCATATATTTT. Its protein is CASRLNVGSSGNTIYF.